One and the same sample provided the 16 T cell receptor beta chains below, sequenced in a study of blood T cell repertoires in COVID-19. This table comes from immunoSEQ multiplex PCR, and its TCRdb copy is limited to in-frame clones, with some not included. Among 250,000 to 350,000 clones, over 75% were seen once, and the ten largest hold 3% to 4%. The sample comprised peripheral blood. Every receptor here comes from a woman in her 50s with active or convalescent COVID-19.

The chain combines TRBV5-1 with TRBJ2-7; 7 bases map to TRBD2. The trim removed 0 bases at V and 3 bases at J, leaving 6 bases unmatched. The CDR3 spans 15 residues. CDR1 and CDR2 (germline): SGHRS, YFSETQ. CDR3 DNA: TGCGCCAGCAGCTTGGGTAGAGGCGGGAGCTACGAGCAGTACTTC. This encodes CASSLGRGGSYEQYF. Full variable domain (missing parts from reference TRBV5-1 and TRBJ2-7): KAGVTQTPRYLIKTRGQQVTLSCSPISGHRSVSWYQQTPGQGLQFLFEYFSETQRNKGNFPGRFSGRQFSNSRSEMNVSTLELGDSALYLCASSLGRGGSYEQYFGPGTRLTVT.

The chain has TRBV6-2 or TRBV6-3 and TRBJ2-3, with D possibly being TRBD2 (5 bases). This CDR3 is 15 amino acids long. V lost 0 bases and J lost 7, with 14 bases in between. Germline CDR1 is MNHEY and CDR2 is SVGEGT. CDR3 residues: CASSYSGLPQNTQYF. The CDR3 DNA follows: TGTGCCAGCAGTTACTCCGGACTTCCGCAGAATACGCAGTATTTT.

J is TRBJ2-7 and V is TRBV2, with TRBD2 matching over 8 bases. The J segment lost 6 bases and the V segment lost 6 bases, leaving 13 bases of the junction unmatched. The CDR3 runs to 15 residues. The V gene's germline CDR1 is SNHLY and CDR2 FYNNEI. CDR3 in amino acids: CASRVGASGSGEQYF. The CDR3 DNA is TGTGCCAGCAGGGTAGGGGCGAGCGGGAGCGGCGAGCAGTACTTC. The full variable domain, completed using reference TRBV2 and TRBJ2-7, is EPEVTQTPSHQVTQMGQEVILRCVPISNHLYFYWYRQILGQKVEFLVSFYNNEISEKSEIFDDQFSVERPDGSNFTLKIRSTKLEDSAMYFCASRVGASGSGEQYFGPGTRLTVT.

This clone was detected only a few times. Other DNA sequences from this sample encode an identical CDR3 as well. This sequence joins TRBV3-1 (or the pseudogene TRBV3-2) and TRBJ1-4; possibly TRBD1 for D (6 bases). CDR1 LGHDT and CDR2 YNNKEL come from the germline V gene (reference sequence). Trimming stripped 1 base from V and 4 bases from J, with 10 bases between. The CDR3 consists of 15 residues. CDR3 in amino acids: CASSQGGTRNEKLFF. CDR3 bases: TGTGCCAGCAGCCAAGGGGGGACACGTAATGAAAAACTGTTTTTT.

The rearrangement uses TRBV7-9 and TRBJ2-7; D gene ambiguous. CDR3 size: 12 residues. CDR1 is SEHNR and CDR2 is FQNEAQ in the germline V gene (reference sequence). The V end lost 7 bases, the J end lost 1 base, and 8 bases lay between the germline ends. CDR3 DNA sequence: TGTGCCAGCATGCCTAGTTCCTACGAGCAGTACTTC. As protein: CASMPSSYEQYF.

The rearrangement uses TRBV18 and TRBJ2-2; perhaps TRBD1 as D (5 bases). V gave up 3 bases and J gave up 0 bases, with 14 bases separating them. Germline V CDR1 and CDR2: KGHSH, LQKENI. There are 17 residues in the CDR3. This chain's CDR3 is CASSPSTRVSNTGELFF. The CDR3, as DNA: TGTGCCAGCTCACCTTCCACCAGGGTTTCGAACACCGGGGAGCTGTTTTTT.

In its sample, this clone was seen a few times. The V gene is TRBV4-3, the J gene TRBJ2-1; 7 nucleotides match TRBD2. This CDR3 region has 15 residues. Germline CDR1 and CDR2: LGHNA and YSLEER. V lost 0 bases and J lost 7; bases outside the gene matches: 6. The CDR3 sequence: CASSQDRLAANEQFF. CDR3 bases: TGCGCCAGCAGCCAAGATCGACTAGCCGCTAATGAGCAGTTCTTC.

The gene calls are TRBV28 and TRBJ1-2, with 8 bases fitting TRBD1. With V trimmed by 6 bases and J by 3 bases, 6 bases remained unmatched. Germline CDR1 reads MDHEN; CDR2 reads SYDVKM. The length of the CDR3 is 14 residues. The CDR3 DNA sequence: TGTGCCAGCAGCGTCACAGGGGGATACTATGGCTACACCTTC. Amino acid sequence: CASSVTGGYYGYTF.

The sample holds one count of this clone. The chain has TRBV28 and TRBJ1-6; no definite D call. This CDR3 has 15 amino acids. V lost 0 bases, J lost 7 bases, and 10 bases lay in between. Germline assignment: CDR1 MDHEN and CDR2 SYDVKM. The CDR3 DNA reads TGTGCCAGCAGTTTATGGCCGGGGAACAATTCACCCCTCCACTTT. This gives the protein CASSLWPGNNSPLHF.

V and J are TRBV5-1 and TRBJ2-1, with 11 bases lining up with TRBD2. This CDR3 contains 16 residues. CDR1 SGHRS and CDR2 YFSETQ come from the germline V gene. The junction had 9 bases not matched to a gene; V was cut back by 3 bases and J by 7 bases. The chain's CDR3 is CASSSRPGTSGNEQFF. DNA of the CDR3: TGCGCCAGCAGCTCCCGTCCCGGGACTAGCGGAAATGAGCAGTTCTTC.

This clone has more than one count but fewer than ten. V and J are TRBV4-1 and TRBJ2-7, with TRBD1 as a possible D gene (5 bases). Per the germline V gene, CDR1 is MGHRA and CDR2 is YSYEKL. The CDR3 extends over 14 amino acids. V was cut by 4 bases and J by 7 bases, with 17 bases left in between. CDR3 sequence reads: CASSLTESYEEQYF. DNA for the CDR3: TGCGCCAGCAGCCTGACAGAGAGCTACGAGGAGCAGTACTTC.

The CDR3 reads CASSPRPCDRGHPNWNQPQHF. The CDR3 bases are TGTGCCAGCAGCCCCCGTCCCTGCGACAGGGGGCATCCTAACTGGAATCAGCCCCAGCATTTT. This chain uses TRBV21-1 with TRBJ1-5; the DNA was not used to check the table's D call, TRBD1. TRBV21-1 is a recognized pseudogene. The CDR3 extends over 21 amino acids.

This clone has more than one count but fewer than ten. This rearrangement joins TRBV7-2 to TRBJ1-2; the D gene is possibly TRBD1 (6 bases). V lost 2 bases and J 5 bases, leaving 15 bases between the germline ends. Germline CDR1 is SGHTA and CDR2 is FQGNSA. CDR3 length: 15 residues. The CDR3 here is CASSLRPTGDYGYTF. For the CDR3, the DNA is TGTGCCAGCAGCTTACGGCCGACAGGAGATTATGGCTACACCTTC.

The gene calls are TRBV6-2 or TRBV6-3 and TRBJ1-1; possibly TRBD1 for D (5 bases). Between the trimmed V and J ends, which lost 5 bases and 4 bases, there was a span of 14 bases. The germline gives CDR1 MNHEY, CDR2 SVGEGT. The CDR3 consists of 14 residues. CDR3 bases: TGTGCCAGCAGTACACAGGCGACCTCCACTGAAGCTTTCTTT. Its protein product is CASSTQATSTEAFF.

On this clone itself: The identical CDR3 is also encoded by other nucleotide sequences in the sample. CDR3 residues: CASSPGGNTEAFF. The CDR3 DNA is TGTGCCAGTAGTCCCGGGGGGAACACTGAAGCTTTCTTT. This chain joins TRBV19 and TRBJ1-1; D possibly corresponds to TRBD1 (5 bases). Germline V gene data show CDR1 as LNHDA and CDR2 as SQIVND (reference sequence). The CDR3 runs 13 residues. With 5 bases removed from V and 1 base from J, the gap between germline ends came to 8 bases.

The V and J genes are TRBV12-3 or TRBV12-4 and TRBJ1-2; weak D call: TRBD1 (5 bases). The CDR3 loop spans 12 amino acids. Trimming took off 4 bases at V and 6 bases at J, with 9 bases between the two ends. The chain's CDR3 is CASSWAGNGYTF. The CDR3 coding sequence is TGTGCCAGCAGTTGGGCAGGGAATGGCTACACCTTC.